This T cell receptor (beta chain) was captured in a study of cytomegalovirus exposure and HLA in healthy donors. The PCR was carried out with 60 Vbeta primers and 13 Jbeta primers. Clones were sequenced by immunoSEQ multiplex PCR, and TCRdb holds only the in-frame ones, with some missing. The sample carries about 130,000 clones, approximately 80% recorded once. CDR1 and CDR2 (germline): LNHDA, SQIVND (reference sequence). CDR3 size: 14 residues. J lost 6 bases, V lost 5 bases, and 2 bases had no gene match. Broader study findings: Trimming of TCR beta V- and J-genes showed a link, identified in a later analysis, to a missense DCLRE1C variant.

As concerns this clone: The antigen is unknown.

The chain couples TRBV19 to TRBJ2-7, with 15 positions matching TRBD2. The material sequenced was PBMCs. The receptor's source is a female donor in good health and CMV-seronegative. CDR3 sequence (DNA): TGTGCCAGTAGTGGACTAGCGGGAGGGGGCGAGCAGTACTTC. Residues: CASSGLAGGGEQYF.